The 15 T cell receptor beta chains presented below share a single source sample, sequenced in a study of beta chain features in type 1 diabetes listed by TCRdb under 2018. Overall results and qualifications from the work: In all four CD4+ subsets, TCRB CDR3 length was moderately but significantly shorter in type 1 diabetes patients.

Their antigen targets remain unknown. The library was obtained by the immunoSEQ multiplex PCR assay. The entire isolated RNA was reverse transcribed using the High Capacity cDNA Reverse Transcription Kit, and thus expressed TCRB transcripts were sequenced. TCRdb holds this immuneACCESS table with in-frame rearrangements only. Some clones are missing; in checked studies, unresolved V genes explain under half, and the rest has no known cause. In all, the sample holds roughly 300,000 clones, and 14% of those were seen once. The ten largest clones add up to over 0.015% of the sample. The specimen sequenced was naive CD4+ T cells from blood. Read against the paper, the sample's cell subset or site label means: true naive CD4+ T cells. Receptors were obtained from a man under 40 with type 1 diabetes.

This clone was seen more than once but under ten times. This chain uses TRBV19 with TRBJ2-1, with 10 bases matching TRBD2. This CDR3 comprises 17 residues. The germline V gene has CDR1 LNHDA and CDR2 SQIVND (reference sequence). The V segment lost 1 base and the J segment 3 bases; nucleotides outside the gene matches: 6. Here the CDR3 DNA reads TGTGCCAGTAGTATAGCGGGGCTAGCGGGAGTCTACAATGAGCAGTTCTTC. Translating gives CASSIAGLAGVYNEQFF.

The chain uses TRBV2 and TRBJ1-4; possible D gene TRBD1, 6 bases. CDR3 size: 15 residues. Trimming left V 8 bases short and J 4 bases short, with 17 bases between. Germline CDR1 reads SNHLY; CDR2 reads FYNNEI. DNA of the CDR3: TGTGCCAGCGGGGTCGGACAGTCGATTAATGAAAAACTGTTTTTT. Protein: CASGVGQSINEKLFF.

This chain uses TRBV30 with TRBJ2-3; D unclear. The germline V gene has CDR1 GTSNPN and CDR2 SVGIG (reference sequence). With 3 bases removed from V and 0 bases from J, the gap between germline ends came to 7 bases. This CDR3 has 13 amino acids. The DNA of the CDR3 is TGTGCCTGGAGGGCCCCTAGCACAGATACGCAGTATTTT. Translation: CAWRAPSTDTQYF. The whole variable domain, remainder taken from reference TRBV30 and TRBJ2-3, is SQTIHQWPATLVQPVGSPLSLECTVEGTSNPNLYWYRQAAGRGLQLLFYSVGIGQISSEVPQNLSASRPQDRQFILSSKKLLLSDSGFYLCAWRAPSTDTQYFGPGTRLTVL.

The DNA of the CDR3 is TGTGCCACCACCAACTACTTTGAAGCTTTCTTT. This gives the protein CATTNYFEAFF. The chain employs TRBV15 and TRBJ1-1; D not resolved. V lost 7 bases and J 7 bases, leaving 10 bases between the germline ends. This CDR3 comprises 11 residues. Germline CDR1 LNHNV, CDR2 YYDKDF (reference sequence).

There are a few counts of this clone. The gene calls are TRBV30 and TRBJ2-5; TRBD2 might be the D (7 bases). Germline V gene lookup returns CDR1 GTSNPN and CDR2 SVGIG (reference sequence). V was trimmed by 0 bases and J by 4 bases, leaving 15 bases between them. The CDR3 consists of 15 residues. CDR3 coding DNA: TGTGCCTGGAGTGTACGGGGGGCCGCGTCAGAGACCCAGTACTTC. Translation gives CAWSVRGAASETQYF.

This clone has only a few counts. The chain is built from TRBV7-3 and TRBJ2-1, with TRBD1 matching 7 bases. The V gene's germline CDR1 is SGHTA and CDR2 FQGTGA. V lost 5 bases to trimming and J lost 4 bases; unmatched junction nucleotides: 8. The CDR3 loop spans 15 amino acids. This CDR3 is CASSLTGQEYNEQFF. CDR3 bases: TGTGCCAGCAGCCTTACTGGACAGGAATACAATGAGCAGTTCTTC.

The chain joins TRBV28 to TRBJ2-4; TRBD1 is a possible D gene (5 bases). The CDR3 consists of 13 residues. V was cut by 8 bases and J by 5 bases, with 13 bases left in between. The germline gives CDR1 MDHEN, CDR2 SYDVKM. CDR3 bases: TGTGCCAGCTCCCTGACAGTGGAAAACATTCAGTACTTC. Protein: CASSLTVENIQYF.

The rearrangement links TRBV4-3 to TRBJ1-5; the D is unclear. The germline V and J ends were trimmed by 2 bases and 7 bases, with 15 bases remaining between them. Germline V CDR1 and CDR2: LGHNA, YSLEER. CDR3 length equals 15 residues. Written as DNA, the CDR3 is TGCGCCAGCAGCCAAACAGTATCGCATGAACAGCCCCAGCATTTT. It codes for CASSQTVSHEQPQHF.

This clone has just a few counts. V usage is TRBV28 and J usage is TRBJ2-5; 12 bases are shared with TRBD2. Trimming took 1 base from V and 2 from J; bases not matched to a gene: 2. The germline V gene encodes CDR1 MDHEN and CDR2 SYDVKM. The CDR3 loop spans 16 amino acids. The CDR3 spells CASSLSTSGRQETQYF. Written as DNA, the CDR3 is TGTGCCAGCAGTTTATCAACTAGCGGGAGGCAAGAGACCCAGTACTTC.

This clone was seen a few times. The V and J genes are TRBV19 and TRBJ2-5, with D unclear. V lost 10 bases, J lost 4 bases, and 10 bases lay in between. Germline assignment: CDR1 LNHDA and CDR2 SQIVND (reference sequence). This CDR3 contains 11 residues. The CDR3 here is CATQVAETQYF. The CDR3 DNA follows: TGTGCCACCCAAGTAGCAGAGACCCAGTACTTC. Drawing the rest from reference TRBV19 and TRBJ2-5, the complete variable domain is DGGITQSPKYLFRKEGQNVTLSCEQNLNHDAMYWYRQDPGQGLRLIYYSQIVNDFQKGDIAEGYSVSREKKESFPLTVTSAQKNPTAFYLCATQVAETQYFGPGTRLLVL.

The chain links TRBV5-1 to TRBJ2-5; 8 nucleotides line up with TRBD2. This CDR3 contains 14 residues. Germline values: CDR1 SGHRS, CDR2 YFSETQ. Trimming took 5 bases from V and 5 from J; bases not matched to a gene: 8. The CDR3 loop is CASRTSGVKETQYF. CDR3 sequence (DNA): TGCGCCAGCAGAACTAGCGGTGTCAAGGAGACCCAGTACTTC.

The chain links TRBV5-1 to TRBJ2-5; 12 bases agree with TRBD2. The CDR3 spans 15 residues. V dropped 4 bases and J dropped 5; count of bases not matched to a gene: 6. CDR1 and CDR2 (germline): SGHRS, YFSETQ. The CDR3 protein is CASSRTSGALETQYF. The DNA of the CDR3 is TGCGCCAGCAGCAGGACTAGCGGGGCCCTGGAGACCCAGTACTTC.

J is TRBJ1-5 and V is TRBV4-2; D may be TRBD1 (5 bases). The germline gives CDR1 LGHNA, CDR2 YNFKEQ. Trimming shortened V by 0 bases and J by 11 bases, and 20 bases separated the two germline ends. CDR3 length: 16 amino acids. The CDR3 sequence: CASSQESTISGGAQHF. The CDR3 bases are TGTGCCAGCAGCCAAGAGTCAACAATTTCGGGGGGGGCCCAGCATTTT.

This chain links TRBV11-3 with TRBJ2-1, with 9 nucleotides matching TRBD2. V lost 1 base and J lost 3; bases outside the gene matches: 4. Germline V gives CDR1 SGHNT, CDR2 YENEEA. This CDR3 region has 16 residues. DNA for the CDR3: TGTGCCAGCAGCTTAGGGGATAGCGGGAGCTACAATGAGCAGTTCTTC. Amino acid sequence: CASSLGDSGSYNEQFF.

This clone was picked up a small number of times. This chain connects TRBV5-1 to TRBJ2-7, with TRBD1 matching over 9 bases. The CDR3 runs 15 residues. Germline trimming cut 2 bases from V and 1 base from J; bases unmatched to any gene: 4. Germline V gene sequence: CDR1 SGHRS, CDR2 YFSETQ. The CDR3 is CASSFNGQGSYEQYF. The CDR3 DNA is TGCGCCAGCAGCTTTAATGGACAGGGGTCCTACGAGCAGTACTTC.